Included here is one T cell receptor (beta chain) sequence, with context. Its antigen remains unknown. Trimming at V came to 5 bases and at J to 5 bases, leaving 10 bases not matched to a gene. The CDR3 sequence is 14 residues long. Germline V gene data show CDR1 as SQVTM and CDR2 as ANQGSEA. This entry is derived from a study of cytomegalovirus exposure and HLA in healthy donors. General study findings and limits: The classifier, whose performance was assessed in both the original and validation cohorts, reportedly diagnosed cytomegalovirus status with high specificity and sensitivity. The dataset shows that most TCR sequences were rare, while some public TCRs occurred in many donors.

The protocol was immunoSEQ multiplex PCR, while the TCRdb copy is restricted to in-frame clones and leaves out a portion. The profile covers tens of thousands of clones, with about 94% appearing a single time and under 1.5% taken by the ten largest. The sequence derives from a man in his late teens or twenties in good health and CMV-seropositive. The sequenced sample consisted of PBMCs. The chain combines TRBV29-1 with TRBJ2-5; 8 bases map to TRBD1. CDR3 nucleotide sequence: TGCAGCGTTTTGGACAGGGCCTCGTCTGAGACCCAGTACTTC. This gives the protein CSVLDRASSETQYF.